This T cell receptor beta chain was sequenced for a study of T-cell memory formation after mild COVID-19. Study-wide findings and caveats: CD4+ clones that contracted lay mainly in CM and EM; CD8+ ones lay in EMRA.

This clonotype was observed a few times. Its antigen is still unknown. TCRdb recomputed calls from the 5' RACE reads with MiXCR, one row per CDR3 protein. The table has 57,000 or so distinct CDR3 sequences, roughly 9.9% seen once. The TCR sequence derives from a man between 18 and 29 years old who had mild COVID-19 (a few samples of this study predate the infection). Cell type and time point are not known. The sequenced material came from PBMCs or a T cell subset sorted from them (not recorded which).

CDR3 in DNA: TGTGCCAGCAGCGACAGGGGAGCCAAAAACATTCAGTACTTC. It is translated as CASSDRGAKNIQYF. The rearrangement links TRBV11-3 to TRBJ2-4, with 8 nucleotides matching TRBD1. The CDR3 has 14 amino acids. Per germline, CDR1 SGHNT and CDR2 YENEEA. V lost 5 bases, J lost 0 bases, and 0 bases stayed unmatched.